This entry lists 8 T cell receptor beta chains sequenced from one sample in a study of T cell clusters in autoimmune cytopenias. TRB was amplified by touch-down multiplex PCR, primer pools A and B combined. After re-calling the multiplex PCR reads, TCRdb lists one entry per CDR3 protein, DNA absent. The sample has approximately 1,500 distinct CDR3 sequences. Approximately 36,000 genome equivalents of blood DNA were amplified for TRB. The sequenced sample consisted of peripheral blood. Receptors were obtained from a human donor with an autoimmune cytopenia or autoimmune hepatitis (not recorded which).

Measured by frequency, this clonotype is medium-sized. The V and J genes are TRBV20-1 and TRBJ2-7; TCRdb picks TRBD2, but there is no DNA to check that call. Germline V lookup: CDR1 DFQATT, CDR2 SNEGSKA (reference sequence). This CDR3 region has 12 residues. CDR3 residues: CSADGRANEQYF.

This clonotype is labeled medium-sized based on frequency. This sequence joins TRBV30 and TRBJ2-1; TCRdb's D gene call, TRBD2, goes unchecked for lack of DNA. Germline CDR1 is GTSNPN and CDR2 is SVGIG (reference sequence). The CDR3 spans 17 residues. The CDR3 loop is CAWSWDPGLAGGHEQFF.

This clonotype counts as medium-sized (0.01 to 0.1%) by frequency. The CDR3: CASSYSHDSNQPQHF. The rearrangement links TRBV6-5 to TRBJ1-5. This CDR3 is built from 15 residues. CDR1 is MNHEY and CDR2 is SVGAGI in the germline V gene.

This clonotype is classed as medium-sized by frequency. This chain uses TRBV29-1 with TRBJ1-1; TCRdb selects TRBD1, and the lack of DNA leaves this call unchecked. CDR1 is SQVTM, CDR2 ANQGSEA, per germline. CDR3 size: 15 residues. CDR3 in amino acids: CSVAPGQGIIPEAFF.

V gene TRBV19 combines with J gene TRBJ2-3; TCRdb's D call of TRBD1 is untestable without DNA. There are 19 residues in the CDR3. Germline CDR1 LNHDA, CDR2 SQIVND (reference sequence). CDR3 loop: CASSAGTVSGVDGSDTQYF.

Judged by frequency, this clonotype is medium-sized. The V call is TRBV27, the J call TRBJ2-7; no DNA is available, so the TRBD1 call from TCRdb remains unchecked. CDR1 and CDR2 (germline): MNHEY, SMNVEV (reference sequence). This CDR3 region has 14 residues. CDR3 residues: CASMEAGQSYEQYF.

This sequence joins TRBV14 and TRBJ2-1; the D gene TCRdb calls, TRBD1, cannot be checked with no DNA. CDR1 and CDR2 (germline): SGHDN, FVKESK. The CDR3 covers 16 residues. The CDR3 protein is CASSQLSTGGNNEQFF.

This clonotype counts as medium-sized by frequency. The chain carries TRBV20-1 and TRBJ1-6; TCRdb's D call of TRBD1 is untestable without DNA. The CDR3 spans 14 residues. Germline V gene lookup returns CDR1 DFQATT and CDR2 SNEGSKA (reference sequence). CDR3 sequence: CSAGVGGPNSPLHF.